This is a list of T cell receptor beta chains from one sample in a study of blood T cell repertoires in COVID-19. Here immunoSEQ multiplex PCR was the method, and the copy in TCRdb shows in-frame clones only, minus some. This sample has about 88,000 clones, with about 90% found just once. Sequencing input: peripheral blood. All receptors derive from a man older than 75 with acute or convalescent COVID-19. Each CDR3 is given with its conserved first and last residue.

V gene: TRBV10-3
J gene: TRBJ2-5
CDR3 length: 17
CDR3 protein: CAISESASGGLRETQYF

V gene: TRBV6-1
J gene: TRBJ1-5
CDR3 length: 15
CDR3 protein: CASSDGDRANQPQHF

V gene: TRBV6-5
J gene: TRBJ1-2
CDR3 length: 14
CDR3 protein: CASSIRGGWYGYTF

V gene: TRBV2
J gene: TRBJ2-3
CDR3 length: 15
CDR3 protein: CASSEETRFTDTQYF

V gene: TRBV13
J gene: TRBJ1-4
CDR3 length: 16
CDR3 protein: CASSSNTGSNGEKLFF

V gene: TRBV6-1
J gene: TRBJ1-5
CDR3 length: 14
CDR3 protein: CASSENRGNQPQHF

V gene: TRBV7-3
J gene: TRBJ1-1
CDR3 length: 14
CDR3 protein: CASSLSRANTEAFF

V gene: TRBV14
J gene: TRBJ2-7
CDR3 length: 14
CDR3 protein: CASSLFRDSNEQYF

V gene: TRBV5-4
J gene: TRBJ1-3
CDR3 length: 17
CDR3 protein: CASSSRQGLGSGNTIYF

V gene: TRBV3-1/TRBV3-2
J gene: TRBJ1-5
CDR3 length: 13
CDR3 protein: CASSLGQFQPQHF

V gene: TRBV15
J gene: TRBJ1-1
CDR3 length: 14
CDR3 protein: CATSPRGAYQEAFF

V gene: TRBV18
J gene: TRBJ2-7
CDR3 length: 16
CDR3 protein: CASSPSPSDSSYEQYF

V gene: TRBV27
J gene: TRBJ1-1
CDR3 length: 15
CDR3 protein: CASSKGQGSVPGAFF

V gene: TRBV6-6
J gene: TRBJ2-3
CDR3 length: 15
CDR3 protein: CASDETSGGRDTQYF

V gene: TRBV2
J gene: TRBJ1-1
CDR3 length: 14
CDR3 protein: CASRNQGAGTEAFF

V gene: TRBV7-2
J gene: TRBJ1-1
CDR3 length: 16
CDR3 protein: CASSLAPGTVYTEAFF

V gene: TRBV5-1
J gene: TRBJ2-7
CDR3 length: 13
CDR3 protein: CASHNTGAYEQYF

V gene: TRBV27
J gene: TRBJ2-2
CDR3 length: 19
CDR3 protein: CATKGGTSGIWGGTGELFF

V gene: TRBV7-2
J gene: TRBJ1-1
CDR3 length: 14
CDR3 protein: CASSLGGGGTEAFF

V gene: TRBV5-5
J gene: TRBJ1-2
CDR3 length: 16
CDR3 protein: CASSRDAGQGAYGYTF

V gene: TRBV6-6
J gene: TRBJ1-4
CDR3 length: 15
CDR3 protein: CASTGGKYYNEKLFF

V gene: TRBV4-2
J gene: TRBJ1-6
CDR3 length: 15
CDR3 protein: CASSTGGAYNSPLHF

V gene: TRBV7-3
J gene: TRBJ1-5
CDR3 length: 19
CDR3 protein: CASSLRTPGQGASNQPQHF

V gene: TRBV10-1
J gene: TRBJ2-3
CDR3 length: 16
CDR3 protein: CASSEVGGLYTDTQYF

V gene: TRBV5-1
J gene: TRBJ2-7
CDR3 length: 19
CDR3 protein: CASSLGSGTRGTLNYEQYF

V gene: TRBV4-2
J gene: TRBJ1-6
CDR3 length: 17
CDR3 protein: CASSQEGVSSYNSPLHF

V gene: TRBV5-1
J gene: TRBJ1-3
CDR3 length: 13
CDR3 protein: CASSWTVGNTIYF

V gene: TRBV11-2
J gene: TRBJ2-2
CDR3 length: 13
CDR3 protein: CASSNKNTGELFF

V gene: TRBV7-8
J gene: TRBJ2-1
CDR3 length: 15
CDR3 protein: CASTPQPERNNEQFF

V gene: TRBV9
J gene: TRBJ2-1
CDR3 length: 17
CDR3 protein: CASSPRGSGPNYNEQFF

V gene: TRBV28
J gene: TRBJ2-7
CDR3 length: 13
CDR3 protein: CASSPQRGYEQYF

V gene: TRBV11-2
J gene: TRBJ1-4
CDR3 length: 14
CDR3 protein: CASSLRTGNEKLFF

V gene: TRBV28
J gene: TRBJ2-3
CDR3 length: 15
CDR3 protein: CASSLSAGGSLTQYF

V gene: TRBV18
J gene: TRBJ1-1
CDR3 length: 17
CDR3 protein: CASSPYHTNPQGTEAFF

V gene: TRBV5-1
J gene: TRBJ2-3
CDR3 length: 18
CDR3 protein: CASSLKSSGGPGVDTQYF

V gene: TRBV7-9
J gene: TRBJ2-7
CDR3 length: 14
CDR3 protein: CASSLFDTSYEQYF

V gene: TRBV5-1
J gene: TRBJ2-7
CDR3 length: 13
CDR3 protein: CASSKGQGDEQYF

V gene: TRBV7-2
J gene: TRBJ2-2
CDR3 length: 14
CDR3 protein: CASSLSSRTGELFF

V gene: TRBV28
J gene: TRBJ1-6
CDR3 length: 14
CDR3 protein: CASSSWQGGSPLHF

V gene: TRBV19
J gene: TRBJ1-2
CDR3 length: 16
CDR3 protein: CASSIAVNYGIYGYTF

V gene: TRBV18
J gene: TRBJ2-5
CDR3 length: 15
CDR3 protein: CASSTLTSGKETQYF

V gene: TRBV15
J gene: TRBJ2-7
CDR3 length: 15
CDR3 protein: CATSARAGGTYEQYF

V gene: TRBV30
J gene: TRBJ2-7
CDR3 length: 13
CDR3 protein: CATRGRGIYEQYF

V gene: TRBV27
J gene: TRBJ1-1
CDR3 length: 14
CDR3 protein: CASSFGQGGTEAFF

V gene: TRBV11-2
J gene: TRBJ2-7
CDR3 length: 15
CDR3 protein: CASSIRDILSYEQYF

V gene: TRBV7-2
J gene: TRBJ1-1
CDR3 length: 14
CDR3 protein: CASSPGTGRTEAFF

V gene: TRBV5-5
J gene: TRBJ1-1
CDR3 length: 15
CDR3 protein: CASSFRDILDTEAFF

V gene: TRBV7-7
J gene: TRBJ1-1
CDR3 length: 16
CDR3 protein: CASSPLPQGQGTEAFF

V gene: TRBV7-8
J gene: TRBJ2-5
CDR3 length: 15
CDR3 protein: CASSIRQGVQETQYF

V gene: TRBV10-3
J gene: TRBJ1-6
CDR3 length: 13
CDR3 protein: CAISAGGDSPLHF

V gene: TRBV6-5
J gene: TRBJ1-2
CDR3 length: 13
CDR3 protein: CASSKSGDYGYTF

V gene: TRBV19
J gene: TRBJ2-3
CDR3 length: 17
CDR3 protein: CASSINGLAGGLDTQYF

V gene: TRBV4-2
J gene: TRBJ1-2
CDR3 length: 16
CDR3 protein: CASSQATGGSGYGYTF

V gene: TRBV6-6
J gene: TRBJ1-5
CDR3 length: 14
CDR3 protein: CASSYSEDNQPQHF